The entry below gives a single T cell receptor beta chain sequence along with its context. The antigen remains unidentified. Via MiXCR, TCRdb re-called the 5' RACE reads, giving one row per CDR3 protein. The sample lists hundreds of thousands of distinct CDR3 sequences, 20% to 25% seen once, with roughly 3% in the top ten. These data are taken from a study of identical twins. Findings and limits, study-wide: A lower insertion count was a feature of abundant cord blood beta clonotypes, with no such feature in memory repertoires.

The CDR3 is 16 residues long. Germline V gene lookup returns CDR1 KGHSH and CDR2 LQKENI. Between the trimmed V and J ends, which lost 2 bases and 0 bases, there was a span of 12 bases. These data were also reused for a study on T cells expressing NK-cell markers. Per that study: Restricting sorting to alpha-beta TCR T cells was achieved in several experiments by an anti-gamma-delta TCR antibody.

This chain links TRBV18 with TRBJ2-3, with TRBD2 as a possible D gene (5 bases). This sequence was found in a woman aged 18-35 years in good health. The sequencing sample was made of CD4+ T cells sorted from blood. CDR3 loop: CASSPSLASSTDTQYF. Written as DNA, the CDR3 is TGTGCCAGCTCACCAAGTCTAGCCAGTAGCACAGATACGCAGTATTTT.